This note documents a single TCR beta chain sequence. Germline CDR1 GTSNPN, CDR2 SVGIG (reference sequence). This CDR3 is built from 13 residues. V gave up 1 base and J gave up 6 bases, with 10 bases separating them. This entry is derived from a study of blood T cell repertoires in COVID-19. This study enrolled people aged roughly 18 to 89 from roughly 24 US geographic areas. Repertoires were generated with immunoSEQ multiplex PCR, while TCRdb's copy carries only in-frame clones and drops some. The sample has over 150,000 clones; around 85% are singletons. V gene TRBV30 combines with J gene TRBJ1-5, with D possibly TRBD1 on 6 matching bases. Sequenced sample: PBMCs or T cells enriched from blood (not recorded which). This TCR was sampled from a middle-aged man who had recovered from COVID-19. CDR3 sequence: CAWSDRDGQPQHF. CDR3 coding DNA: TGTGCCTGGAGTGACAGGGACGGTCAGCCCCAGCATTTT.